One sample yielded the 23 T cell receptor beta chains listed below, sequenced in a study of cytomegalovirus exposure and HLA in healthy donors. PCR primers comprised 60 Vbeta and 13 Jbeta primers. Clones were read by immunoSEQ multiplex PCR, and TCRdb kept only the in-frame ones, dropping some. The data show roughly 200,000 clones, approximately 80% seen once. Sequencing used PBMCs. These receptors came from a man aged 50 or older in good health and CMV-seronegative.

This chain links TRBV30 with TRBJ1-1; D call uncertain. The V and J ends lost 1 base and 1 base respectively, with 7 bases between them. The length of the CDR3 is 13 residues. The germline CDR1 and CDR2 sequences are GTSNPN and SVGIG (reference sequence). CDR3 nucleotides: TGTGCCTGGAGTGCCGGGGAGAACACTGAAGCTTTCTTT. Its translation: CAWSAGENTEAFF.

This chain connects TRBV5-1 to TRBJ1-5; TRBD1 might be the D (5 bases). Germline V lookup: CDR1 SGHRS, CDR2 YFSETQ. The CDR3 totals 13 residues. V gave up 3 bases and J gave up 4 bases, with 8 bases separating them. The CDR3 DNA is TGCGCCAGCAGCTGGCAGGGTAATCAGCCCCAGCATTTT. It encodes CASSWQGNQPQHF.

The chain carries TRBV5-1 and TRBJ2-4, with D unresolved. The V gene lost 0 bases and the J gene lost 5 bases, with 9 bases spanning the gap. Germline V CDR1 and CDR2: SGHRS, YFSETQ. This CDR3 region has 14 residues. This CDR3 reads CASSLDYPENIQYF. The CDR3 nucleotides are TGCGCCAGCAGCTTGGACTACCCGGAAAACATTCAGTACTTC.

This chain links TRBV5-1 with TRBJ2-1; 7 bases align to TRBD1. Per germline, CDR1 SGHRS and CDR2 YFSETQ. The CDR3 spans 15 residues. Unmatched junction bases numbered 15, after V lost 7 bases and J lost 8 bases. The CDR3 region has the DNA TGCGCCAGCCACCCAGCAGGGGGAATCGTGGATGAGCAGTTCTTC. Translating gives CASHPAGGIVDEQFF.

The gene calls are TRBV10-3 and TRBJ2-7; 7 positions agree with TRBD1. Looked up from germline, CDR1 is ENHRY and CDR2 is SYGVKD. The CDR3 runs 15 residues. Trimming removed 4 bases from V and 0 bases from J; junction bases left unmatched: 6. The CDR3: CAISGGGGNSYEQYF. CDR3 sequence (DNA): TGTGCCATCAGTGGAGGGGGCGGTAACTCCTACGAGCAGTACTTC.

This clone came up once. The CDR3 loop is CASSPGGSAGGRGYTF. For the CDR3, the DNA is TGTGCCAGCAGTCCCGGAGGTAGTGCAGGGGGACGTGGCTACACCTTC. The gene calls are TRBV27 and TRBJ1-2, with TRBD1 identical over 7 bases. V dropped 5 bases and J dropped 7; count of bases not matched to a gene: 16. CDR1 MNHEY and CDR2 SMNVEV come from the germline V gene (reference sequence). The CDR3 is 16 amino acids.

This clone was observed a few times. This chain links TRBV7-9 with TRBJ2-2, with a tentative D call TRBD2 (5 bases). The CDR3 is 15 residues long. V was pared by 1 base and J by 3 bases, with 9 bases between. The germline gives CDR1 SEHNR, CDR2 FQNEAQ (reference sequence). The CDR3 region is CASSLDSGYTGELFF. The CDR3 bases are TGTGCCAGCAGCTTAGACAGCGGTTACACCGGGGAGCTGTTTTTT.

The V call is TRBV18, the J call TRBJ1-1; maybe TRBD1 (5 bases). The V gene's germline CDR1 is KGHSH and CDR2 LQKENI. The CDR3 loop spans 13 amino acids. The V end lost 3 bases, the J end lost 5 bases, and 10 bases lay between the germline ends. CDR3 amino acids: CASSPNRQTEAFF. DNA of the CDR3: TGTGCCAGCTCACCCAATCGACAGACTGAAGCTTTCTTT. Based on the CDR3 plus reference TRBV18 and TRBJ1-1, the full variable domain is NAGVMQNPRHLVRRRGQEARLRCSPMKGHSHVYWYRQLPEEGLKFMVYLQKENIIDESGMPKERFSAEFPKEGPSILRIQQVVRGDSAAYFCASSPNRQTEAFFGQGTRLTVV.

The CDR3 nucleotides read TGTGCCAGCAGCTTTCCGGGACATAATCAGCCCCAGCATTTT. Protein: CASSFPGHNQPQHF. V is TRBV7-8 and J is TRBJ1-5; possibly TRBD1 for D (6 bases). The CDR3 extends over 14 amino acids. Germline CDR1 and CDR2: SGHVS and FQNEAQ. Trimming took 3 bases from V and 4 from J, leaving 10 bases between them.

The J gene is TRBJ1-4, the V gene TRBV6-1, with TRBD1 identical over 7 bases. CDR1 MNHNS and CDR2 SASEGT come from the germline V gene. The CDR3 loop spans 15 amino acids. V dropped 5 bases and J dropped 8; count of bases not matched to a gene: 11. The CDR3 DNA reads TGTGCCAGCAGTCCACGACAGGGAAGTTTAGAAAAACTGTTTTTT. It yields the protein CASSPRQGSLEKLFF.

This clone occurred a few times. V is TRBV5-4 and J is TRBJ2-2, with D perhaps TRBD2 (5 bases). CDR1 is SGHNT, CDR2 YYREEE, per germline (reference sequence). This CDR3 region has 15 residues. V was clipped by 2 bases and J by 5 bases, with 13 bases between them. This CDR3 is CASSLLGKGTGELFF. Written as DNA, the CDR3 is TGTGCCAGCAGCTTACTAGGTAAAGGGACCGGGGAGCTGTTTTTT.

The V call is TRBV10-3, the J call TRBJ2-1; no clear D gene. V lost 0 bases and J lost 3, with 9 bases in between. CDR1 and CDR2 (germline): ENHRY, SYGVKD. The length of the CDR3 is 15 residues. CDR3 residues: CAISESGGSYNEQFF. CDR3 nucleotide sequence: TGTGCCATCAGTGAGTCCGGCGGAAGCTACAATGAGCAGTTCTTC.

This clone was picked up a small number of times. The chain combines TRBV6-6 with TRBJ1-1; 7 bases are a match to TRBD1. Germline CDR1 is MNHNY and CDR2 is SVGAGI (reference sequence). The CDR3 sequence is 16 residues long. Trimming took 5 bases from V and 2 from J; bases not matched to a gene: 11. CDR3 protein: CASSTTTQGPNTEAFF. The DNA of the CDR3 is TGTGCCAGCAGTACTACGACACAGGGGCCTAACACTGAAGCTTTCTTT.

This rearrangement joins TRBV5-1 to TRBJ2-1; perhaps TRBD2 as D (5 bases). Trimming stripped 0 bases from V and 3 bases from J, with 13 bases between. This CDR3 spans 16 amino acids. Germline CDR1 SGHRS, CDR2 YFSETQ. This CDR3 is CASSLGRATNYNEQFF. The CDR3 DNA reads TGCGCCAGCAGCTTGGGGCGGGCTACCAACTACAATGAGCAGTTCTTC.

A word on this clone: The junction and the germline gene differ at one end; a read error may be behind it. Other DNA sequences in the sample encode the same CDR3. This chain uses TRBV29-1 with TRBJ2-3, with 9 bases lining up with TRBD1. CDR1 and CDR2 from the germline V gene are SQVTM and ANQGSEA. The CDR3 is 15 amino acids. CDR3 in amino acids: CSAVPTGGSTDTQYF. The DNA of the CDR3 is TGTAGCGCTGTCCCGACAGGGGGAAGCACAGATACGCAGTATTTT.

The chain carries TRBV5-1 and TRBJ2-7; 12 bases are a match to TRBD1. CDR3 length: 14 amino acids. With 3 bases clipped from V and 7 bases from J, the junction kept 5 bases outside the gene matches. Looked up from germline, CDR1 is SGHRS and CDR2 is YFSETQ. The CDR3 protein is CASSSGQGAFEQYF. The CDR3 nucleotides are TGCGCCAGCAGCTCGGGACAGGGGGCGTTTGAGCAGTACTTC.

This chain joins TRBV19 and TRBJ2-3; tentative D call: TRBD1 (6 bases). This CDR3 spans 14 amino acids. The ends were cut back, 0 bases at V and 10 bases at J, with 14 bases in the middle. In germline, CDR1 is LNHDA, CDR2 SQIVND (reference sequence). The CDR3 nucleotides are TGTGCCAGTAGTATAGATGCAAACAGGGATGCGCAGTATTTT. Encoded protein: CASSIDANRDAQYF.

The chain uses TRBV27 and TRBJ1-4, with TRBD1 identical over 11 bases. Trimming cost V 4 bases and J 5 bases; bases outside gene matches: 9. The CDR3 contains 17 residues. Germline CDR1 and CDR2: MNHEY and SMNVEV (reference sequence). CDR3 sequence: CASSSPGTGGINEKLFF. The CDR3 coding sequence is TGTGCCAGCAGTTCTCCCGGGACAGGGGGTATAAATGAAAAACTGTTTTTT.

This rearrangement joins TRBV18 to TRBJ2-7; D perhaps matches TRBD1 (5 bases). The CDR3 loop spans 14 amino acids. V dropped 3 bases and J dropped 2 bases, with 11 bases sitting between them. CDR1 and CDR2 from the germline V gene are KGHSH and LQKENI. CDR3 protein: CASSPDVTAYEQYF. The CDR3 DNA reads as TGTGCCAGCTCACCCGACGTGACAGCCTACGAGCAGTACTTC.

The chain has TRBV4-2 and TRBJ2-7; 11 positions match TRBD1. Germline values: CDR1 LGHNA, CDR2 YNFKEQ. This CDR3 comprises 16 residues. With 3 bases clipped from V and 1 base from J, the junction kept 5 bases outside the gene matches. DNA for the CDR3: TGTGCCAGCAGCCACGACGGGACAGGGGGATCCTACGAGCAGTACTTC. Translation gives CASSHDGTGGSYEQYF.

Points on this clone: The junction does not match germline at one end; this may be a read error. The CDR3 region is CASGTGAYNEQFF. The CDR3 coding sequence is TGTGCCAGCGGGACAGGGGCCTACAATGAGCAGTTCTTC. The chain links TRBV5-1 to TRBJ2-1; 10 nucleotides line up with TRBD1. Germline V CDR1 and CDR2: SGHRS, YFSETQ. The CDR3 contains 13 residues.

The chain has TRBV29-1 and TRBJ2-3; no clear D gene. This CDR3 has 15 amino acids. Germline CDR1 reads SQVTM; CDR2 reads ANQGSEA. The ends were cut back, 5 bases at V and 0 bases at J, with 15 bases in the middle. This CDR3 reads CSVPLSRLSTDTQYF. CDR3 nucleotide sequence: TGCAGCGTTCCCCTTTCCCGCCTAAGCACAGATACGCAGTATTTT.

The chain has TRBV28 and TRBJ2-1; TRBD2 matches at 11 bases. Germline trimming cut 6 bases from V and 4 bases from J; bases unmatched to any gene: 5. The germline V gene has CDR1 MDHEN and CDR2 SYDVKM. This CDR3 has 15 amino acids. CDR3 residues: CASSRGLAGYNEQFF. The CDR3 coding sequence is TGTGCCAGCAGCCGCGGACTAGCGGGTTACAATGAGCAGTTCTTC. Filled out from reference TRBV28 and TRBJ2-1, the complete variable domain reads DVKVTQSSRYLVKRTGEKVFLECVQDMDHENMFWYRQDPGLGLRLIYFSYDVKMKEKGDIPEGYSVSREKKERFSLILESASTNQTSMYLCASSRGLAGYNEQFFGPGTRLTVL.